The present T cell receptor (beta chain) was sequenced within a study of blood T cell repertoires in COVID-19. Across the study: COVID-19 samples, acute and convalescent, were from the United States, Italy and Spain. Sources were T cells, B-cell-depleted T cells, or PBMCs; the material itself was cDNA or gDNA.

The J segment lost 5 bases and the V segment lost 2 bases, leaving 15 bases of the junction unmatched. Germline V lookup: CDR1 LGHNA, CDR2 YNFKEQ. The CDR3 has 18 amino acids. Original data processing: Amplification with reference gene primers provided the estimates of nucleated cell counts. Generated by immunoSEQ multiplex PCR, the TCRdb table keeps only in-frame clones and is missing some. The DNA gave D and trimming, while V, J and clone size come from that table. The table lists more than 110,000 clones, 70% to 85% of them singletons. Sequencing was performed on peripheral blood. The TCR originated in a woman of 80 years or more in a cohort sampled during active or convalescent COVID-19. The rearrangement uses TRBV4-2 and TRBJ2-5, with 9 bases fitting TRBD2. CDR3 sequence reads: CASSQPSRGGGARETQYF. The CDR3 coding sequence is TGTGCCAGCAGCCAACCGAGCCGGGGCGGGGGGGCGAGGGAGACCCAGTACTTC.